These 26 T cell receptor beta chains came from one sample sequenced in a study of blood T cells in healthy people across ages. Using a J-beta primer mix together with a sample-barcoded 5' primer, a second PCR was run for roughly 7 to 12 cycles. TCRdb analysed the 5' RACE reads with MiXCR anew, one entry per CDR3 protein. The sample holds roughly 1,100,000 distinct CDR3 sequences, roughly 24% seen once. These data were also filed under a second study, of T cells of mothers and their children.

Material for sequencing was blood. These TCRs come from a girl aged 2 to 10 in good health.

Only a few counts were recorded for this clonotype. The J gene is TRBJ1-6, the V gene TRBV7-9; D not certain. CDR1 is SEHNR, CDR2 FQNEAQ, per germline (reference sequence). V lost 2 bases and J 7 bases, leaving 9 bases between the germline ends. This CDR3 is 14 amino acids long. CDR3 amino acids: CASSLSSGNSPLHF. In DNA, the CDR3 is TGTGCCAGCAGCTTATCATCGGGGAATTCACCCCTCCACTTT. The full variable domain, its missing parts supplied by reference TRBV7-9 and TRBJ1-6, is DTGVSQNPRHKITKRGQNVTFRCDPISEHNRLYWYRQTLGQGPEFLTYFQNEAQLEKSRLLSDRFSAERPKGSFSTLEIQRTEQGDSAMYLCASSLSSGNSPLHFGNGTRLTVT.

This clonotype was picked up a small number of times. The junction and the germline gene differ at one end; a read error may be behind it. This chain uses TRBV12-3 or TRBV12-4 with TRBJ2-7; the match to TRBD2 covers 7 bases. The CDR3 sequence is 12 residues long. For the CDR3, the DNA is TGTGCCAGCAGTTCTAGGGACTACGGGCAGTACTTC. This sequence encodes CASSSRDYGQYF.

With regard to this clonotype: Given a much more abundant clone one base away, this may be a read error. V gene TRBV7-9 combines with J gene TRBJ2-1; D is uncertain. Matching the DNA end better, TRBJ2-7 makes the J call doubtful. Looked up from germline, CDR1 is SEHNR and CDR2 is FQNEAQ (reference sequence). This CDR3 comprises 11 residues. Written as DNA, the CDR3 is TGTGCCAGCAGCTCCTTCAACGAGCAGTACTTC. Amino acids: CASSSFNEQYF.

The chain uses TRBV29-1 and TRBJ1-2; D gene uncertain. This CDR3 is 14 amino acids long. V lost 5 bases and J lost 6, with 19 bases in between. Germline assignment: CDR1 SQVTM and CDR2 ANQGSEA. The CDR3: CSVLSGEGDNGYTF. The CDR3 region has the DNA TGCAGCGTTTTGTCAGGTGAAGGTGATAATGGCTACACCTTC.

This clonotype appeared a few times. The chain combines TRBV20-1 with TRBJ2-5, with a weak D call TRBD2 (7 bases). The DNA end is more similar to TRBJ2-7, so the J call may be wrong. In germline, CDR1 is DFQATT, CDR2 SNEGSKA (reference sequence). CDR3 size: 15 residues. For the CDR3, the DNA is TGCAGTGCTAGACCTGCGGGGGCAGCCACCTACGAGCAGTACTTC. This sequence encodes CSARPAGAATYEQYF.

The DNA of the CDR3 is TGTGCCAGCAACCCTAGCCTGGGCAATGAGCAGTTCTTC. Encoded protein: CASNPSLGNEQFF. The chain combines TRBV6-1 with TRBJ2-1; possible D gene TRBD2, 5 bases. There are 13 residues in the CDR3. The germline gives CDR1 MNHNS, CDR2 SASEGT. V lost 7 bases, J lost 6 bases, and 13 bases lay in between.

This clonotype was observed a few times. The J gene is TRBJ2-7, the V gene TRBV24-1, with 11 bases lining up with TRBD1. V lost 6 bases and J lost 3; bases outside the gene matches: 15. The CDR3 covers 18 residues. Looked up from germline, CDR1 is KGHDR and CDR2 is SFDVKD. CDR3 sequence reads: CATSQSGHGTGGVYEQYF. The CDR3 DNA is TGTGCCACCAGTCAATCCGGGCACGGGACAGGGGGTGTCTACGAGCAGTACTTC.

The V call is TRBV4-1, the J call TRBJ2-7; D is ambiguous. The J call may not be correct, given that the DNA end is closer to TRBJ2-5. CDR3 size: 17 residues. CDR1 is MGHRA, CDR2 YSYEKL, per germline. CDR3 sequence: CASSQEEHRSIQETQYF. The CDR3 coding sequence is TGCGCCAGCAGCCAAGAGGAACACAGATCGATACAAGAGACCCAGTACTTC.

The V gene is TRBV4-1, the J gene TRBJ1-6, with 10 nucleotides matching TRBD1. Germline-derived CDR1 and CDR2 are MGHRA and YSYEKL. The V and J ends lost 1 base and 8 bases, in that order; junction bases with no gene match: 5. The CDR3 extends over 16 amino acids. This CDR3 is CASSQAPGQGYSPLHF. The CDR3 coding sequence is TGCGCCAGCAGCCAAGCTCCGGGACAGGGGTATTCACCCCTCCACTTT.

This clonotype was observed at least ten times. The junction differs from germline at one of its ends, possibly a read error. V usage is TRBV4-3 and J usage is TRBJ1-3, with D hard to call. This CDR3 spans 13 amino acids. The germline V gene has CDR1 LGHNA and CDR2 YSLEER. The CDR3 DNA follows: TGTGCCAGCAGCCAAGAATCGAGAAACACCATATATTTT. Protein sequence: CASSQESRNTIYF.

This clonotype has only a few counts. The CDR3 here is CSVSQRLQETQYF. The CDR3 nucleotides read TGCAGCGTGTCACAGAGACTCCAAGAGACCCAGTACTTC. The V call is TRBV29-1, the J call TRBJ2-5; D gene unclear. V lost 6 bases and J 1 base, leaving 12 bases between the germline ends. Looked up from germline, CDR1 is SQVTM and CDR2 is ANQGSEA. The CDR3 consists of 13 residues.

In this sample, this clonotype turned up many times. The V call is TRBV28, the J call TRBJ2-3; possibly TRBD2 for D (6 bases). Looked up from germline, CDR1 is MDHEN and CDR2 is SYDVKM. The CDR3 is 16 residues long. V lost 8 bases to trimming and J lost 5 bases, with 23 bases between them. This CDR3 reads CASPAPGSGLQDTQYF. The CDR3 DNA follows: TGTGCCAGCCCCGCACCGGGTAGCGGCCTGCAAGATACGCAGTATTTT.

This clonotype has at least ten counts. The gene calls are TRBV7-2 and TRBJ1-5; 7 nucleotides line up with TRBD1. J was trimmed by 6 bases and V by 1 base; bases with no gene match: 3. Germline assignment: CDR1 SGHTA and CDR2 FQGNSA. The length of the CDR3 is 14 residues. CDR3: CASSLDRGPQPQHF. In DNA form, the CDR3 reads TGTGCCAGCAGCTTAGATAGGGGGCCTCAGCCCCAGCATTTT.

Worth noting for this clonotype: A junction end diverges from the germline sequence, so it may reflect a read error. The chain uses TRBV6-5 and TRBJ1-5; D is uncertain. CDR3 length equals 17 residues. Germline lookup yields CDR1 MNHEY and CDR2 SVGAGI. The CDR3 bases are TGTGCCAGCGGTTACTCCTCTACCGGCGTGCCCAATCAGCCCCAGCATTTT. Encoded protein: CASGYSSTGVPNQPQHF.

This sequence joins TRBV10-2 and TRBJ2-4; the D is unclear. Germline V lookup: CDR1 WSHSY, CDR2 SAAADI. V gave up 3 bases and J gave up 3 bases, with 15 bases separating them. This CDR3 has 16 amino acids. DNA of the CDR3: TGCGCCAGCAGTGAATACCCATGGAGAGTCAAAAACATTCAGTACTTC. This encodes CASSEYPWRVKNIQYF.

The gene calls are TRBV29-1 and TRBJ2-7; D may match TRBD1 or TRBD2 (5 bases each). Per the germline V gene, CDR1 is SQVTM and CDR2 is ANQGSEA. The germline V and J ends were trimmed by 7 bases and 5 bases, with 12 bases remaining between them. The CDR3 loop spans 11 amino acids. The CDR3 loop is CSAGWGNEQYF. For the CDR3, the DNA is TGCAGCGCCGGCTGGGGGAACGAGCAGTACTTC.

The V gene is TRBV4-1, the J gene TRBJ1-2; D is ambiguous. Trimming cost V 4 bases and J 8 bases, with 14 bases left between them. CDR3 length: 13 residues. Germline values: CDR1 MGHRA, CDR2 YSYEKL. CDR3 nucleotides: TGCGCCAGCAGCCCCCCCGACGGGAGGGGCTACACCTTC. It yields the protein CASSPPDGRGYTF.

The genes are TRBV12-3 or TRBV12-4 and TRBJ2-7; unclear D gene. The CDR3 sequence is 14 residues long. Trimming removed 3 bases from V and 3 bases from J, with 12 bases in between. Here the CDR3 reads CASSFSLTVYEQYF. The CDR3, as DNA: TGTGCCAGCAGTTTCTCGCTGACGGTCTACGAGCAGTACTTC.

V gene TRBV29-1 combines with J gene TRBJ2-3; D may correspond to TRBD1 or TRBD2 (5 bases each). This CDR3 contains 16 residues. Germline loops: CDR1 SQVTM, CDR2 ANQGSEA. V was clipped by 7 bases and J by 2 bases, with 22 bases between them. The CDR3: CSAGLDSPGTTDTQYF. For the CDR3, the DNA is TGCAGCGCTGGGCTTGACAGCCCCGGGACCACAGATACGCAGTATTTT.

Written as DNA, the CDR3 is TGTGCCAGCAGTTACCGGGGCGCGGAGTCGTGCGAGCAGTACTTC. Its translation is CASSYRGAESCEQYF. The gene calls are TRBV6-6 and TRBJ2-7; possibly TRBD1 or TRBD2 for D (5 bases each). Trimming left V 2 bases short and J 6 bases short, with 17 bases between. This CDR3 spans 15 amino acids. From germline, CDR1 is MNHNY and CDR2 SVGAGI (reference sequence).

About this clonotype itself: A read error may explain this, as a much larger clone is one base away. CDR3 sequence: CVSSGGANVLTF. CDR3 nucleotides: TGTGTCAGCAGTGGTGGGGCCAACGTCCTGACTTTC. The chain employs TRBV12-3 or TRBV12-4 and TRBJ2-6, with D uncertain. The CDR3 has 12 amino acids.

The chain combines TRBV7-9 with TRBJ2-7, with D unresolved. In germline, CDR1 is SEHNR, CDR2 FQNEAQ (reference sequence). Trimming took 1 base from V and 6 from J, leaving 7 bases between them. The CDR3 spans 12 residues. CDR3 protein: CASSLVSVEQYF. The CDR3 DNA is TGTGCCAGCAGCTTAGTTTCAGTCGAGCAGTACTTC.

This chain links TRBV9 with TRBJ2-2; tentatively, D is TRBD2 (6 bases). The V and J ends lost 1 base and 7 bases respectively, with 14 bases between them. Germline lookup yields CDR1 SGDLS and CDR2 YYNGEE. This CDR3 region has 15 residues. CDR3 region: CASSVTSGWGGELFF. The CDR3, as DNA: TGTGCCAGCAGCGTAACCAGCGGGTGGGGCGGGGAGCTGTTTTTT.

V is TRBV27 and J is TRBJ2-3; tentatively, D is TRBD2 (5 bases). Germline-derived CDR1 and CDR2 are MNHEY and SMNVEV (reference sequence). The CDR3 has 15 residues. V was trimmed by 10 bases and J by 2 bases, leaving 19 bases between them. The CDR3 DNA is TGTGCCATTAGACCCCGGGAAGGGAACACAGATACGCAGTATTTT. This codes for CAIRPREGNTDTQYF.

The rearrangement uses TRBV29-1 and TRBJ2-1, with D perhaps matching TRBD2 (6 bases). Trimming took off 7 bases at V and 4 bases at J, with 20 bases between the two ends. The length of the CDR3 is 15 residues. CDR1 SQVTM and CDR2 ANQGSEA come from the germline V gene. The CDR3 DNA is TGCAGCGCCCACCCCGCGGGACGGATTTACAATGAGCAGTTCTTC. Protein: CSAHPAGRIYNEQFF.

The rearrangement links TRBV29-1 to TRBJ1-2, with 9 bases that match TRBD1. V lost 5 bases and J lost 2; bases outside the gene matches: 3. Per germline, CDR1 SQVTM and CDR2 ANQGSEA. The length of the CDR3 is 13 residues. The CDR3 region is CSVRDRENYGYTF. Here the CDR3 DNA reads TGCAGCGTTCGGGACAGGGAGAACTATGGCTACACCTTC.